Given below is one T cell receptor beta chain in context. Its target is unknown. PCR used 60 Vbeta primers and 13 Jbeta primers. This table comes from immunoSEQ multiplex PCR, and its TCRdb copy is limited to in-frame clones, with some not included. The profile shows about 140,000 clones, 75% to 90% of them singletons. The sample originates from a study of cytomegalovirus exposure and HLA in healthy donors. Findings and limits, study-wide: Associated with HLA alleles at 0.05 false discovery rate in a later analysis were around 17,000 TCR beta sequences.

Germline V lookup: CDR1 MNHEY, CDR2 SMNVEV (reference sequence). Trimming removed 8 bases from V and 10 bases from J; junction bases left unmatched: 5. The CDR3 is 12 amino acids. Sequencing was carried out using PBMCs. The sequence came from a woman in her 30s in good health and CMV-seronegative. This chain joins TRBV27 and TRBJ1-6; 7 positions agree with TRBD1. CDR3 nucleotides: TGTGCCAGCCGACAGGGCACGTCACCCCTCCACTTT. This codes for CASRQGTSPLHF.